Shown below are 29 T cell receptor beta chains from a single sample sequenced in a study of Graves' ophthalmopathy and Graves' hyperthyroidism. RNA transcripts were the template, and TCR beta CDR3 regions were amplified from them. HTBI-primed RT-PCR formed the first round, and a multiplex PCR formed the second. Each CDR3 protein is one row after TCRdb ran MiXCR on the multiplex PCR reads. Of around 1.1 million distinct CDR3 sequences listed, about 38% were seen once; the top ten hold 11%. Sequences were obtained from peripheral blood or thyroid tissue (not recorded which). All receptors derive from an adult man with Graves' hyperthyroidism.

This clonotype was seen ten or more times. The chain carries TRBV7-9 and TRBJ2-7; no clear D. CDR1 SEHNR and CDR2 FQNEAQ come from the germline V gene (reference sequence). The CDR3 contains 14 residues. V shed 2 bases and J shed 3 bases, with 11 bases lying between them. The CDR3 loop reads CASSLTDGYYEQYF. CDR3 nucleotide sequence: TGTGCCAGCAGCTTAACAGACGGCTACTACGAGCAGTACTTC. Based on the CDR3 plus reference TRBV7-9 and TRBJ2-7, the full variable domain is DTGVSQNPRHKITKRGQNVTFRCDPISEHNRLYWYRQTLGQGPEFLTYFQNEAQLEKSRLLSDRFSAERPKGSFSTLEIQRTEQGDSAMYLCASSLTDGYYEQYFGPGTRLTVT.

About this clonotype: A junction boundary mismatches the germline segment, possibly from a read error. The CDR3 protein is CASSPGGQTHEKLFF. In DNA, the CDR3 is TGCGCCAGCAGCCCAGGGGGCCAAACCCATGAAAAACTGTTTTTT. J is TRBJ1-4 and V is TRBV7-3; 8 nucleotides match TRBD1. The CDR3 has 15 residues. The germline V gene has CDR1 SGHTA and CDR2 FQGTGA.

The rearrangement uses TRBV15 and TRBJ2-6, with D perhaps TRBD1 (5 bases). The V gene lost 8 bases and the J gene lost 1 base, with 15 bases spanning the gap. The CDR3 has 16 amino acids. The germline V gene has CDR1 LNHNV and CDR2 YYDKDF (reference sequence). CDR3 region: CATRRQTTSGANVLTF. DNA for the CDR3: TGTGCCACCCGTCGACAGACGACATCTGGGGCCAACGTCCTGACTTTC.

This clonotype was recorded many times. The chain couples TRBV7-9 to TRBJ2-7; maybe TRBD1 (6 bases). Looked up from germline, CDR1 is SEHNR and CDR2 is FQNEAQ (reference sequence). V dropped 5 bases and J dropped 1 base, with 12 bases sitting between them. CDR3 size: 14 residues. The CDR3 nucleotides are TGTGCCAGCAGCCGTCGGGACACTTCCTACGAGCAGTACTTC. Amino acids: CASSRRDTSYEQYF.

This clonotype was observed many times. CDR3 amino acids: CASSLAVRVNSPLHF. The CDR3 DNA reads TGTGCCAGCAGCTTAGCGGTCAGGGTAAATTCACCCCTCCACTTT. This chain connects TRBV7-8 to TRBJ1-6; tentative D call: TRBD1 (5 bases). This CDR3 has 15 amino acids. Germline CDR1 is SGHVS and CDR2 is FQNEAQ. Trimming removed 0 bases at V and 7 bases at J, with 10 bases between.

This clonotype was seen only a few times. CDR3 DNA: TGCAGTGCTAGGTTAGTGGGATCCTACGAGCAGTACTTC. As protein: CSARLVGSYEQYF. The V gene is TRBV20-1, the J gene TRBJ2-7; D is unresolved. CDR3 length equals 13 residues. Trimming stripped 3 bases from V and 1 base from J, with 10 bases between. Germline CDR1 is DFQATT and CDR2 is SNEGSKA (reference sequence).

This clonotype was counted many times. CDR3 coding DNA: TGTGCCAGTACCCCCGGACAGGGAGCTCAGCAGTACTTC. Its translation is CASTPGQGAQQYF. The chain combines TRBV19 with TRBJ2-7, with 8 bases lining up with TRBD1. Germline CDR1 LNHDA, CDR2 SQIVND (reference sequence). CDR3 size: 13 residues. Trimming at V came to 7 bases and at J to 8 bases, leaving 10 bases not matched to a gene. The full variable domain, completed using reference TRBV19 and TRBJ2-7, is DGGITQSPKYLFRKEGQNVTLSCEQNLNHDAMYWYRQDPGQGLRLIYYSQIVNDFQKGDIAEGYSVSREKKESFPLTVTSAQKNPTAFYLCASTPGQGAQQYFGPGTRLTVT.

This clonotype was found many times. The chain couples TRBV11-2 to TRBJ2-5; D may correspond to TRBD1 or TRBD2 (6 bases each). The V gene lost 4 bases and the J gene lost 1 base, with 16 bases spanning the gap. Germline V CDR1 and CDR2: SGHAT, FQNNGV. The CDR3 has 16 residues. The CDR3 region has the DNA TGTGCCAGCAGCTCGGGGGCGGGGTTTATCCAAGAGACCCAGTACTTC. It codes for CASSSGAGFIQETQYF.

This clonotype came up a few times. The chain combines TRBV7-2 with TRBJ2-7; the D gene is possibly TRBD2 (6 bases). V was cut by 5 bases and J by 3 bases, with 23 bases left in between. This CDR3 contains 17 residues. Per germline, CDR1 SGHTA and CDR2 FQGNSA. The CDR3 region is CASSQAHEGTLNYEQYF. Written as DNA, the CDR3 is TGTGCCAGCAGCCAAGCCCATGAGGGGACTCTCAACTACGAGCAGTACTTC.

CDR3 loop: CASSPRRGLETYEQYF. Here the CDR3 DNA reads TGTGCCAGTAGTCCACGACGGGGACTAGAAACCTACGAGCAGTACTTC. The J gene is TRBJ2-7, the V gene TRBV19; the match to TRBD2 covers 8 bases. This CDR3 has 16 amino acids. The V gene's germline CDR1 is LNHDA and CDR2 SQIVND (reference sequence). V lost 5 bases to trimming and J lost 2 bases; unmatched junction nucleotides: 11.

The chain employs TRBV4-3 and TRBJ1-4; maybe TRBD1 (6 bases). Trimming shortened V by 4 bases and J by 8 bases, and 11 bases separated the two germline ends. Germline V CDR1 and CDR2: LGHNA, YSLEER. CDR3 length: 13 residues. CDR3 protein: CASSPFRGEKLFF. The CDR3 nucleotides read TGCGCCAGCAGCCCCTTCAGGGGCGAAAAACTGTTTTTT.

This sequence joins TRBV7-2 and TRBJ1-1; 10 bases agree with TRBD1. J gave up 6 bases and V 3 bases, and 16 bases lay outside the gene matches. Germline V gene lookup returns CDR1 SGHTA and CDR2 FQGNSA. The length of the CDR3 is 18 residues. The CDR3 DNA follows: TGTGCCAGCAGCTTTCCCGCTCGGACAGGGGGGGGGAAGTCTGAAGCTTTCTTT. Amino acid sequence: CASSFPARTGGGKSEAFF.

On this clonotype itself: The CDR3 does not end in the conserved phenylalanine or tryptophan, so this is likely a read error. This rearrangement joins TRBV7-3 to TRBJ1-1; D ambiguous. The V end was cut by 3 bases, the J end by 2 bases, with 7 bases between. This CDR3 region has 13 residues. The germline CDR1 and CDR2 sequences are SGHTA and FQGTGA. The CDR3 DNA sequence: TGTGCCAGCAGCTTCCTAGATAACACTGAAGCTTTCCTT. Its protein product is CASSFLDNTEAFL.

Only a few counts were recorded for this clonotype. Here the CDR3 reads CASSFPPREETQYF. CDR3 sequence (DNA): TGTGCCAGCAGCTTTCCACCCCGGGAAGAGACCCAGTACTTC. The chain links TRBV7-9 to TRBJ2-5; D unresolved. In germline, CDR1 is SEHNR, CDR2 FQNEAQ (reference sequence). The length of the CDR3 is 14 residues. Trimming cost V 3 bases and J 3 bases, with 11 bases left between them.

The chain recombines TRBV13 with TRBJ2-2; TRBD2 might be the D (6 bases). Per the germline V gene, CDR1 is PRHDT and CDR2 is FYEKMQ (reference sequence). The CDR3 is made up of 11 amino acids. V lost 8 bases to trimming and J lost 6 bases, with 7 bases between them. The chain's CDR3 is CASCGAGELFF. The CDR3 nucleotides are TGTGCCAGCTGCGGGGCCGGGGAGCTGTTTTTT.

The chain is built from TRBV10-3 and TRBJ1-5; tentatively, D is TRBD1 (6 bases). With 10 bases removed from V and 4 bases from J, the gap between germline ends came to 20 bases. CDR1 ENHRY and CDR2 SYGVKD come from the germline V gene. The CDR3 length is 15 residues. Here the CDR3 reads CASRDSGARNQPQHF. The CDR3 bases are TGTGCCAGCAGAGATTCGGGGGCTCGGAATCAGCCCCAGCATTTT.

At least ten counts were recorded for this clonotype. The chain links TRBV7-8 to TRBJ1-3; TRBD1 is a possible D gene (5 bases). CDR1 and CDR2 from the germline V gene are SGHVS and FQNEAQ. This CDR3 is 15 amino acids long. Deletions cut 0 bases from V and 4 bases from J, with 10 bases between. DNA of the CDR3: TGTGCCAGCAGCTTAGCGCCAGGGACCGGAAACACCATATATTTT. Translating it yields CASSLAPGTGNTIYF.

Of note for this clonotype: This may be a read error, as it is one base from a much larger clone. CDR3 sequence reads: CASSSGRRGTEAFF. The CDR3 nucleotides are TGCGCCAGCAGCTCCGGTAGGCGCGGCACTGAAGCTTTCTTT. This sequence joins TRBV4-3 and TRBJ1-1; no clear D gene. The V end was cut by 5 bases, the J end by 4 bases, with 14 bases between. The CDR3 runs 14 residues. Germline lookup yields CDR1 LGHNA and CDR2 YSLEER.

The chain has TRBV5-1 and TRBJ1-4; the D is unclear. The V and J ends lost 6 bases and 0 bases respectively, with 18 bases between them. The germline V gene has CDR1 SGHRS and CDR2 YFSETQ. This CDR3 is 17 amino acids long. CDR3 loop: CASTTGIIGSTNEKLFF. The CDR3 nucleotides read TGCGCCAGCACCACGGGTATAATCGGATCAACTAATGAAAAACTGTTTTTT.

Written as DNA, the CDR3 is TGTGCCATCAGCCCCGGGACATGGAATTCACCCCTCCACTTT. This gives the protein CAISPGTWNSPLHF. The J gene is TRBJ1-6, the V gene TRBV10-3; possible D gene TRBD1, 6 bases. In germline, CDR1 is ENHRY, CDR2 SYGVKD. This CDR3 region has 14 residues. Trimming cost V 6 bases and J 7 bases, with 13 bases left between them.

This CDR3 is CSAGSGNTIYF. The CDR3 region has the DNA TGCAGTGCTGGTTCTGGAAACACCATATATTTT. The chain combines TRBV20-1 with TRBJ1-3, with D hard to call. The germline V and J ends were trimmed by 5 bases and 1 base, with 3 bases remaining between them. This CDR3 has 11 amino acids. CDR1 DFQATT and CDR2 SNEGSKA come from the germline V gene (reference sequence).

This chain links TRBV5-1 with TRBJ2-5; 10 nucleotides line up with TRBD1. The CDR3 consists of 16 residues. J gave up 4 bases and V 4 bases, and 10 bases lay outside the gene matches. Germline CDR1 is SGHRS and CDR2 is YFSETQ. This CDR3 is CASSHRTGGMAETQYF. DNA of the CDR3: TGCGCCAGCAGCCACCGGACAGGGGGAATGGCAGAGACCCAGTACTTC.

The chain combines TRBV7-2 with TRBJ2-5; 14 nucleotides match TRBD2. V shed 5 bases, J shed 5 bases, and the junction held 10 bases outside the gene matches. The germline CDR1 and CDR2 sequences are SGHTA and FQGNSA. The CDR3 extends over 17 amino acids. The DNA of the CDR3 is TGTGCCAGCAGCCCTCGGACTAGCGGGGGGACCTACGAGACCCAGTACTTC. Its translation is CASSPRTSGGTYETQYF.

The genes are TRBV6-5 and TRBJ2-2; D unclear. CDR3 length: 14 amino acids. Germline V gene data show CDR1 as MNHEY and CDR2 as SVGAGI. The germline V and J ends were trimmed by 7 bases and 4 bases, with 13 bases remaining between them. The CDR3 coding sequence is TGTGCCAGCAATGGCCCCGTTCCCACCGGGGAGCTGTTTTTT. Protein sequence: CASNGPVPTGELFF.

This clonotype was detected many times. The chain joins TRBV7-9 to TRBJ1-2; D is undetermined. The CDR3 spans 14 residues. Per germline, CDR1 SEHNR and CDR2 FQNEAQ (reference sequence). Trimming removed 6 bases from V and 4 bases from J, with 15 bases in between. The CDR3 loop reads CASRDSGGSYGYTF. CDR3 in DNA: TGTGCCAGCAGAGACTCCGGCGGCTCCTATGGCTACACCTTC.

The genes are TRBV9 and TRBJ1-6; TRBD1 matches 8 bases. J gave up 10 bases and V 3 bases, and 6 bases lay outside the gene matches. This CDR3 contains 14 residues. Per germline, CDR1 SGDLS and CDR2 YYNGEE. The CDR3 coding sequence is TGTGCCAGCAGCGCGAGGACAGGGAGATCACCCCTCCACTTT. This sequence encodes CASSARTGRSPLHF.

The chain joins TRBV7-2 to TRBJ1-6, with 9 positions matching TRBD1. Germline loops: CDR1 SGHTA, CDR2 FQGNSA. Trimming at V came to 5 bases and at J to 13 bases, leaving 15 bases not matched to a gene. This CDR3 is 16 amino acids long. The CDR3 loop reads CASSTSTGGGNEPLHF. The CDR3, as DNA: TGTGCCAGCAGCACCTCTACAGGGGGCGGGAATGAGCCCCTCCACTTT.

The sample holds many counts of this clonotype. V gene TRBV10-3 combines with J gene TRBJ2-7; D may correspond to TRBD1 or TRBD2 (5 bases each). Trimming took off 6 bases at V and 2 bases at J, with 8 bases between the two ends. The CDR3 has 12 residues. Germline loops: CDR1 ENHRY, CDR2 SYGVKD. The CDR3 reads CAIRRGAYEQYF. DNA of the CDR3: TGTGCCATCAGGAGGGGCGCCTACGAGCAGTACTTC.

This clonotype has more than one count but fewer than ten. A clone one base away is much larger, so this may be a read error. The gene calls are TRBV7-2 and TRBJ1-1; the D is unclear. The CDR3 runs 14 residues. V lost 5 bases and J lost 4, with 14 bases in between. The germline gives CDR1 SGHTA, CDR2 FQGNSA. CDR3 DNA sequence: TGTGCCAGCAGCCCAACCGGCGCAGGCACTGAAGCTTTCTTT. Its protein is CASSPTGAGTEAFF.